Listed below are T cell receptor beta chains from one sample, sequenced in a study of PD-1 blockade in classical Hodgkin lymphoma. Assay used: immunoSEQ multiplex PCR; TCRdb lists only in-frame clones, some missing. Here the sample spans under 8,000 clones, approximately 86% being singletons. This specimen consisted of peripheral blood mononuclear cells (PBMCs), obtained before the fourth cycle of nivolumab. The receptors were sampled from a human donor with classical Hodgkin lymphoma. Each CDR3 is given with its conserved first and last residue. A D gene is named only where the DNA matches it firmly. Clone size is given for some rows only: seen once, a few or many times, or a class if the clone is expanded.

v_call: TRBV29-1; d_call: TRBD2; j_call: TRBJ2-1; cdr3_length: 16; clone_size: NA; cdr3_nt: TGCAGCGTCGTGGGGGTAGCGGGAGGGCCTTACAATGAGCAGTTCTTC; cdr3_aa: CSVVGVAGGPYNEQFF
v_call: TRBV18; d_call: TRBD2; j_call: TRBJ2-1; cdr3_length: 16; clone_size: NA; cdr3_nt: TGTGCCAGCTCACCGCGACTAGCGGGAGTAGGTCAAGAGCAGTTCTTC; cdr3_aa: CASSPRLAGVGQEQFF
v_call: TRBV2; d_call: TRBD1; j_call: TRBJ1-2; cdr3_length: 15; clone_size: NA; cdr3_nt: TGTGCCAGCAGTGGGGGGGCAGGGGGCACCTATGGCTACACCTTC; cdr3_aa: CASSGGAGGTYGYTF
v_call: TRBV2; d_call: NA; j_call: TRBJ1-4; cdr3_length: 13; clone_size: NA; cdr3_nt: TGTGCCAGCAGTCGAGACCATAATGAAAAACTGTTTTTT; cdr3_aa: CASSRDHNEKLFF
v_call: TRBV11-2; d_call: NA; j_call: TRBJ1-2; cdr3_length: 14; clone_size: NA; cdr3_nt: TGTGCCAGCAGCTTTCTATCTGATAACTATGGCTACACCTTC; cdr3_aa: CASSFLSDNYGYTF
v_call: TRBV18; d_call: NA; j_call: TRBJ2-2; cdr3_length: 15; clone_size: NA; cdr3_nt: TGTGCCAGCTCACCACCGAGAGGGGAAACCGGGGAGCTGTTTTTT; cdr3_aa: CASSPPRGETGELFF
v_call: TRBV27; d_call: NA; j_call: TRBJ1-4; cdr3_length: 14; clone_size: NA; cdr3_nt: TGTGCCAGCAGTTTAGGACTAATTCAGGAAAAACTGTTTTTT; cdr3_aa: CASSLGLIQEKLFF
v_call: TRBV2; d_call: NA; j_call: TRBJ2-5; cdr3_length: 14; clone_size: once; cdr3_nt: TGTGCCAGCAGTGAAAGGGGACTCCAAGAGACCCAGTACTTC; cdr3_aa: CASSERGLQETQYF
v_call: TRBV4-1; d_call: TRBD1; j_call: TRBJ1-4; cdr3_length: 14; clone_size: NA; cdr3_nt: TGCGCCAGCAGCCAAACAGGGGGCGAGGAAAAACTGTTTTTT; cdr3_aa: CASSQTGGEEKLFF
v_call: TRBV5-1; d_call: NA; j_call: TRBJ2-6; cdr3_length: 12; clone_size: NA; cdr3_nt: TGCGCAACAGGGTTTGGGGCCAACGTCCTGACTTTC; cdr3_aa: CATGFGANVLTF
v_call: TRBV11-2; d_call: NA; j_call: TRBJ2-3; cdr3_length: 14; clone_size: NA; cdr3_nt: TGTGCCAGCAGCTCCCATCCCGGAACAGATACGCAGTATTTT; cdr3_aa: CASSSHPGTDTQYF
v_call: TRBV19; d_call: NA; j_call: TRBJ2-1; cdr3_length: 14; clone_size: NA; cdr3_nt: TGTGCCAGTAGTATGCGCAGGGAGTCAAATGAGCAGTTCTTC; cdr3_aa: CASSMRRESNEQFF
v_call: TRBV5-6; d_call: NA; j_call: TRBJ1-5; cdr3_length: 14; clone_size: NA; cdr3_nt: TGTGCCAGCAGCTTTCGGCCGGGGAGTCAGCCCCAGCATTTT; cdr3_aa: CASSFRPGSQPQHF
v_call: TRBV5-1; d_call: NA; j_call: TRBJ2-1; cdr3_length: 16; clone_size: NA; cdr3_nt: TGCGCCAGCACCACCCAACAGGGCGGGAGCGGCAATGAGCAGTTCTTC; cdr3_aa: CASTTQQGGSGNEQFF
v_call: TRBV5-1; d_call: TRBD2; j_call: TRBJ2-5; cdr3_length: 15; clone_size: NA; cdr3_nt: TGCGCCAGCAGCCCCCTAGCGGGGGGGCCCCCGACCCAGTACTTC; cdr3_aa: CASSPLAGGPPTQYF
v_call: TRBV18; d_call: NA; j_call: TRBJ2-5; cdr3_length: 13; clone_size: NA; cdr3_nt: TGTGCCAGCTCACCAAAAGCGCCCCAAGGGGGGTACTTC; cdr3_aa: CASSPKAPQGGYF
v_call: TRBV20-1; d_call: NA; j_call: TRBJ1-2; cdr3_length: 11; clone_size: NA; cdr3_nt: TGCAGTGCTAGTGGGGCCCGGGGCTACACCTTC; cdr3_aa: CSASGARGYTF
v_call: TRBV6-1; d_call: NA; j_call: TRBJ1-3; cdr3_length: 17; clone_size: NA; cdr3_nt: TGTGCCAGCAGTGAATTTTTTGTAGGGGGAGCTGGAAACACCATATATTTT; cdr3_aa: CASSEFFVGGAGNTIYF
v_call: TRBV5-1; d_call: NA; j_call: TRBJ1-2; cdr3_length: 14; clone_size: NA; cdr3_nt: TGCGCCAGCAGCTTGGCCATTGGGGACTATGGCTACACCTTC; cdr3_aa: CASSLAIGDYGYTF
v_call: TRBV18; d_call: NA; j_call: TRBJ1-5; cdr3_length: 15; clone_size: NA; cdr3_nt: TGTGCCAGCTCACCACCGGGACAACTTAATCAGCCCCAGCATTTT; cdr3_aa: CASSPPGQLNQPQHF
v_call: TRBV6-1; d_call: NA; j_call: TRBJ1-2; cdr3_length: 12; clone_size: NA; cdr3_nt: TGTGCCAGCAGCAAAGGGGAGGGTGGCTACACCTTC; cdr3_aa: CASSKGEGGYTF
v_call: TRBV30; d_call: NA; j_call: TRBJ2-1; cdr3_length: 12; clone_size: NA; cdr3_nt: TGTGCCTGGAGTGTAGCCGGGACGGACGAGTTCTTC; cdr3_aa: CAWSVAGTDEFF
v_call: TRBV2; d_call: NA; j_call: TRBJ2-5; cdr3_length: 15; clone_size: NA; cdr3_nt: TGTGCCAGCAGGCCGAGGCGAAAGGCGGGAGAGACCCAGTACTTC; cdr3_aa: CASRPRRKAGETQYF
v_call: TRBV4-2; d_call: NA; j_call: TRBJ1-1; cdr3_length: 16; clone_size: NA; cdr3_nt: TGTGCCAGCAGCTTGGATAGGGGGGCGCTGGGCACTGAAGCTTTCTTT; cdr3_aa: CASSLDRGALGTEAFF
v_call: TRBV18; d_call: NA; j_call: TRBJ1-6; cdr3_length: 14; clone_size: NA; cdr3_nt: TGTGCCAGCTCACCCGCCAGTTATAATTCACCCCTCCACTTT; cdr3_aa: CASSPASYNSPLHF
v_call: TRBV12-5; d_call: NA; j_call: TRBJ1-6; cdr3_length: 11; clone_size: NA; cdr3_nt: TGTGCTAGTGGTTTGAAAACCCCCCTCCACTTT; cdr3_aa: CASGLKTPLHF
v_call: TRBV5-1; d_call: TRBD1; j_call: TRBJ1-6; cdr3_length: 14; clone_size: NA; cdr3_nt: TGCGCCAGCAGCCCTGGGACAGCTAATTCACCCCTCCACTTT; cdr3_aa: CASSPGTANSPLHF
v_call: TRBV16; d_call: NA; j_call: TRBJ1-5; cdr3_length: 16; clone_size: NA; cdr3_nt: TGTGCCAGCAGCCAATCAAGGGGAAAAGGGGATCAGCCCCAGCATTTT; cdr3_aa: CASSQSRGKGDQPQHF
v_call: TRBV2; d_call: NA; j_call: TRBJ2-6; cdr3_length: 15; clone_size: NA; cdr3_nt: TGTGCCAGCTCGGACAGCGTCTCTGGGGCCAACGTCCTGACTTTC; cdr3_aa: CASSDSVSGANVLTF
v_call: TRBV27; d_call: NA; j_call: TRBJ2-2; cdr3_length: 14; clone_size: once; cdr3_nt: TGTGCCAGCGCGTATCGGTCATTCACCGGGGAGCTGTTTTTT; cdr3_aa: CASAYRSFTGELFF
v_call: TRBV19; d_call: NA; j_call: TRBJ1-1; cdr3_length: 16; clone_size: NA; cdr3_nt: TGTGCCAGTAGTCCCTACTACCAGGGTGTGAACACTGAAGCTTTCTTT; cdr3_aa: CASSPYYQGVNTEAFF
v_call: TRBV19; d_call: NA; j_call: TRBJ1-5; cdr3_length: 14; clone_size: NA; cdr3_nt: TGTGCCAGTAGTATAGACTCGACAGTTAAGCCCCAGCATTTT; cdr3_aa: CASSIDSTVKPQHF
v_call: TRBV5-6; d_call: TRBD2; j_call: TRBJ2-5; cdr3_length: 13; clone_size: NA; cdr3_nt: TGTGCCAGCAGCTGGGGAGGGCGAGAGACCCAGTACTTC; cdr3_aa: CASSWGGRETQYF
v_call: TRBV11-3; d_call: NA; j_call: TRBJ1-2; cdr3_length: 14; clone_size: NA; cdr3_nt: TGTGCCAGCAGACCCCAGTTAGCTAACTATGGCTACACCTTC; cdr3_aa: CASRPQLANYGYTF
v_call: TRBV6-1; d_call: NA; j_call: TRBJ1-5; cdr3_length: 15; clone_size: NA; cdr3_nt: TGTGCCAGCAGTGGGGTAAGTTCGGGCAATCAGCCCCAGCATTTT; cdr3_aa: CASSGVSSGNQPQHF
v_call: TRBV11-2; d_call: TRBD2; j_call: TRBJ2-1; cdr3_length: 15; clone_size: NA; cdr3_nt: TGTGCCAGCAGCACTAGCGGGGGGGCTAACGTAAATCAGTTCTTC; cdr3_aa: CASSTSGGANVNQFF
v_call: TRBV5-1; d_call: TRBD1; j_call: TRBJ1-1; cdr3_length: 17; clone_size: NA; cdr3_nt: TGCGCCAGCAGCTCCCGACGGACAGGGCTCATGAACACTGAAGCTTTCTTT; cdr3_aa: CASSSRRTGLMNTEAFF
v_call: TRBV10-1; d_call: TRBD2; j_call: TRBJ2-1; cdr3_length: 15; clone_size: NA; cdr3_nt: TGCGCCAGCAGCGAGACTAGCGGCCTCTACAATGAGCAGTTCTTC; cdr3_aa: CASSETSGLYNEQFF
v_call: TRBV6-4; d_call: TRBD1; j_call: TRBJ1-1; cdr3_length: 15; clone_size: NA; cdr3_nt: TGTGCCAGCAGTCCCGGGACAGGGGGTCGGGCTGAAGCTTTCTTT; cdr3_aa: CASSPGTGGRAEAFF
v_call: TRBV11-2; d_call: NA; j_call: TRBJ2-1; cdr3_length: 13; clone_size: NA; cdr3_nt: TGTGCCAGCAGCTTAGATCGTGTAAGGGAGGAGTTCTTC; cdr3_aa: CASSLDRVREEFF
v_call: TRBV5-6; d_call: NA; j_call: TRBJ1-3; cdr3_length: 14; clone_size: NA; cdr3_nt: TGTGCCAGCAGCTTGAGGTGGACTGGAAACACCATATATTTT; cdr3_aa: CASSLRWTGNTIYF
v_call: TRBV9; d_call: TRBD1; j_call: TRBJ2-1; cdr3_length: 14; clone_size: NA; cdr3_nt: TGTGCCAGCAGCGTAGGGGACAGCGTCAATGAGCAGTTCTTC; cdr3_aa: CASSVGDSVNEQFF
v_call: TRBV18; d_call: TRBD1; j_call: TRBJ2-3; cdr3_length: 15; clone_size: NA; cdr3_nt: TGTGCCAGCTCACCACTAGACAGGGTCTCAGATACGCAGTATTTT; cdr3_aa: CASSPLDRVSDTQYF
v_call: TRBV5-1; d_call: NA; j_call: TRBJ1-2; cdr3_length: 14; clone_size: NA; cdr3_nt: TGCGCCAGCAGCCTAACGGACGGGATCTATGGCTACACCTTC; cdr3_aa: CASSLTDGIYGYTF